This T cell receptor (beta chain) was identified during a study of T cells in localized non-small cell lung cancer. Remarks on this clone: Its specificity is unknown.

Study-wide points: Higher adjacent-lung clonality was associated with shorter survival. A single tumor region was sequenced, leaving heterogeneity possible. Uninvolved adjacent lung had the highest recorded T cell clonality, with tumor below it.

Sequenced by immunoSEQ multiplex PCR; TCRdb stores in-frame clones only, minus some. The sample yields 48,000 or so clones, around 77% seen once. The clonotype was recovered from a man between 40 and 70 years old with stage I squamous cell lung carcinoma. This material consisted of peripheral blood, taken before any cancer treatment.

The CDR3 bases are TGTGCCAGCAGCGACCCCTTCTGGGGGGGCCGTTACAATGAGCAGTTCTTC. Translation gives CASSDPFWGGRYNEQFF. The rearrangement uses TRBV9 and TRBJ2-1, with D possibly being TRBD2 (7 bases). Trimming removed 3 bases from V and 4 bases from J, with 20 bases in between. Germline CDR1 is SGDLS and CDR2 is YYNGEE. This CDR3 is 17 amino acids long.